This record looks at one TCR beta chain sequence and its context. The record originates from a study of T cell changes during pregnancy in multiple sclerosis. The CDR3 runs 15 residues. Germline trimming cut 4 bases from V and 6 bases from J; bases unmatched to any gene: 9. Looked up from germline, CDR1 is MNHEY and CDR2 is SMNVEV (reference sequence). TCRdb's table, derived via immunoSEQ multiplex PCR, lists solely in-frame clones and lacks some. The profile shows more than 80,000 clones, around 92% of them singletons. The source is a female donor with multiple sclerosis, enrolled in a pregnancy study. The gene calls are TRBV27 and TRBJ2-1; 7 bases are a match to TRBD1. The sample here was peripheral blood, taken after pregnancy. The CDR3 DNA sequence: TGTGCCAGCAGTTCAAGGGGGCCAAGCCTCAATGAGCAGTTCTTC. As protein: CASSSRGPSLNEQFF.